The source of this TCR beta chain is a study of shared clonotypes between healthy human individuals. Study context: Three men and a couple of women, aged 18 to 49, were donors.

Germline CDR1 and CDR2: MNHNY and SVGAGI (reference sequence). V lost 6 bases to trimming and J lost 3 bases; unmatched junction nucleotides: 5. This CDR3 has 14 residues. The authors loaded 150 to 250 ng DNA, tens of thousands of T cell genomes, into sorted-subset replicate PCRs. Sequenced by immunoSEQ multiplex PCR; TCRdb stores in-frame clones only, minus some. Seen here are about 530,000 clones, approximately 95% observed once, and the top ten hold about 0.064%. On this clone: Antigen unknown.

General study results and limits: Despite large depth, sorted-subset datasets appeared incompletely sequenced. How much donors shared clonotypes was expected to be affected by sequencing depth.

The V and J genes are TRBV6-6 and TRBJ2-7; 10 bases map to TRBD1. What was sequenced was naive CD4+ T cells sorted from blood. Subset here: CD45RA+ positively selected. This receptor was identified in a woman aged 25 to 39 in good health. This chain's CDR3 is CASSRTGGSYEQYF. The CDR3 DNA reads as TGTGCCAGCAGCAGGACAGGGGGGAGCTACGAGCAGTACTTC.